What follows are 8 T cell receptor beta chains derived from one specimen sequenced in a study of OX40 agonist ivuxolimab in advanced cancers. Some clones are missing from TCRdb's copy, which holds only in-frame ones; the method was immunoSEQ multiplex PCR. This table holds 69,000 or so clones, about 85% found once. This material consisted of CD4+ or CD8+ T cells sorted from blood, taken in a trial of the OX40 agonist ivuxolimab. These receptors were taken from an adult with an advanced solid tumor such as melanoma, head and neck, liver or kidney cancer.

The chain joins TRBV9 to TRBJ1-1; possible D gene TRBD1, 5 bases. CDR3 length equals 14 residues. In germline, CDR1 is SGDLS, CDR2 YYNGEE. The V and J ends lost 2 bases and 7 bases respectively, with 15 bases between them. The CDR3 loop is CASSVDIGGDEAFF. CDR3 DNA: TGTGCCAGCAGCGTGGACATAGGAGGCGATGAAGCTTTCTTT.

CDR3 loop: CASSAGQGRETQYF. The CDR3 DNA sequence: TGTGCCAGCAGTGCGGGACAGGGGAGGGAGACCCAGTACTTC. The rearrangement links TRBV2 to TRBJ2-5, with 10 bases that match TRBD1. The CDR3 runs 14 residues. J was trimmed by 5 bases and V by 4 bases; bases with no gene match: 4. CDR1 is SNHLY and CDR2 is FYNNEI in the germline V gene.

The CDR3 DNA reads TGTGCCAGCAGGGGACAGGGGGTTCGCGAGCAGTACTTC. The encoded protein is CASRGQGVREQYF. The chain combines TRBV2 with TRBJ2-7; 11 bases are a match to TRBD1. The ends lost 6 bases at V and 6 bases at J; junction bases unmatched: 4. This CDR3 comprises 13 residues. Germline V gene data show CDR1 as SNHLY and CDR2 as FYNNEI.

The CDR3 loop is CASLQGWSYNEQFF. CDR3 in DNA: TGTGCCAGCCTACAGGGGTGGTCCTACAATGAGCAGTTCTTC. The chain recombines TRBV28 with TRBJ2-1, with TRBD1 identical over 7 bases. V lost 8 bases, J lost 1 base, and 5 bases stayed unmatched. Germline CDR1 and CDR2: MDHEN and SYDVKM. This CDR3 has 14 amino acids.

The V gene is TRBV7-2, the J gene TRBJ1-5; no firm D call. Germline V gene sequence: CDR1 SGHTA, CDR2 FQGNSA. The V and J ends lost 1 base and 6 bases respectively, with 16 bases between them. This CDR3 contains 16 residues. The CDR3 DNA is TGTGCCAGCAGCTTAGACCCGACCCCCCCGGCTCAGCCCCAGCATTTT. This translates into CASSLDPTPPAQPQHF. Supplemented by reference TRBV7-2 and TRBJ1-5, the full variable domain reads GAGVSQSPSNKVTEKGKDVELRCDPISGHTALYWYRQSLGQGLEFLIYFQGNSAPDKSGLPSDRFSAERTGGSVSTLTIQRTQQEDSAVYLCASSLDPTPPAQPQHFGDGTRLSIL.

J is TRBJ2-2 and V is TRBV4-1, with D perhaps matching TRBD1 or TRBD2 (7 bases each). Germline V gene data show CDR1 as MGHRA and CDR2 as YSYEKL. Trimming left V 4 bases short and J 6 bases short, with 12 bases between. CDR3 length equals 14 residues. CDR3 sequence (DNA): TGCGCCAGCAGCCCGACAGGGAGGGCCGGGGAGCTGTTTTTT. Encoded protein: CASSPTGRAGELFF.

Notes on this clone: Distinct nucleotide sequences in the sample also encode this CDR3. This chain joins TRBV11-3 and TRBJ1-1; the D is unclear. Trimming took 2 bases from V and 1 from J, leaving 5 bases between them. There are 13 residues in the CDR3. Germline V lookup: CDR1 SGHNT, CDR2 YENEEA. This CDR3 reads CASSLQENTEAFF. The CDR3 nucleotides are TGTGCCAGCAGCTTACAGGAGAACACTGAAGCTTTCTTT.

CDR3 DNA sequence: TGTGCCAGCATTCAGGACAGCCCGAACACCGGGGAGCTGTTTTTT. It is translated as CASIQDSPNTGELFF. The chain is built from TRBV2 and TRBJ2-2; D possibly corresponds to TRBD1 (6 bases). Germline loops: CDR1 SNHLY, CDR2 FYNNEI. The length of the CDR3 is 15 residues. The V gene lost 7 bases and the J gene lost 0 bases, with 12 bases spanning the gap.